A single sample gave rise to the 2 T cell receptor beta chains below, sequenced in a study of CD8 T cells in Susac syndrome. After extraction with the RNeasy kit, about 0.45 to 1 ug of the RNA was reverse transcribed using random hexamers. TCRdb re-called the immunoSEQ multiplex PCR reads with MiXCR, one entry per CDR3 protein. This sample yields 150,000 or so distinct CDR3 sequences, of which over 95% are seen a single time; 0.15% belongs to the top ten. The sequencing input was CD8+ T cells from PBMCs. The receptors come from a human donor with multiple sclerosis.

The chain combines TRBV5-4 with TRBJ1-1; 7 bases align to TRBD1. V lost 6 bases and J lost 8; bases outside the gene matches: 13. CDR3 length equals 14 residues. In germline, CDR1 is SGHNT, CDR2 YYREEE (reference sequence). CDR3 DNA sequence: TGTGCCAGCACCCTAGCTTCAGGGGGTGACGAAGCTTTCTTT. It codes for CASTLASGGDEAFF.

The genes are TRBV5-1 and TRBJ1-5, with D uncertain. Trimming removed 0 bases at V and 0 bases at J, with 10 bases between. Germline values: CDR1 SGHRS, CDR2 YFSETQ. The CDR3 spans 16 residues. The chain's CDR3 is CASSLEPSYSNQPQHF. DNA for the CDR3: TGCGCCAGCAGCTTGGAACCCAGCTATAGCAATCAGCCCCAGCATTTT.